One sample yielded the 32 T cell receptor beta chains listed below, sequenced in a study of blood T cell repertoires in COVID-19. Produced via immunoSEQ multiplex PCR; TCRdb's table is partial and in-frame only. The data show 190,000 or so clones, about 87% seen once. The sequencing input was PBMCs or T cells enriched from blood (not recorded which). These receptors were collected from a man younger than 40 who had recovered from COVID-19.

This chain joins TRBV7-9 and TRBJ2-7; D perhaps matches TRBD1 (6 bases). The CDR3 consists of 13 residues. V lost 5 bases to trimming and J lost 3 bases, with 11 bases between them. The germline CDR1 and CDR2 sequences are SEHNR and FQNEAQ (reference sequence). CDR3 residues: CASSPDSHYEQYF. Written as DNA, the CDR3 is TGTGCCAGCAGCCCGGACAGCCACTACGAGCAGTACTTC. Combining the CDR3 with reference TRBV7-9 and TRBJ2-7 gives the whole variable domain DTGVSQNPRHKITKRGQNVTFRCDPISEHNRLYWYRQTLGQGPEFLTYFQNEAQLEKSRLLSDRFSAERPKGSFSTLEIQRTEQGDSAMYLCASSPDSHYEQYFGPGTRLTVT.

The chain couples TRBV7-9 to TRBJ2-1, with 9 bases that match TRBD1. Germline trimming cut 4 bases from V and 5 bases from J; bases unmatched to any gene: 6. Germline loops: CDR1 SEHNR, CDR2 FQNEAQ (reference sequence). There are 15 residues in the CDR3. The CDR3: CASSSRDRENNEQFF. DNA for the CDR3: TGTGCCAGCAGCTCCCGGGACAGGGAAAACAATGAGCAGTTCTTC. Together with reference TRBV7-9 and TRBJ2-1, the CDR3 gives the full variable domain: DTGVSQNPRHKITKRGQNVTFRCDPISEHNRLYWYRQTLGQGPEFLTYFQNEAQLEKSRLLSDRFSAERPKGSFSTLEIQRTEQGDSAMYLCASSSRDRENNEQFFGPGTRLTVL.

J is TRBJ2-7 and V is TRBV5-6; a weak D match, TRBD2 (6 bases). Trimming left V 3 bases short and J 0 bases short, with 10 bases between. The CDR3 runs 14 residues. Germline CDR1 is SGHDT and CDR2 is YYEEEE. CDR3 amino acids: CASSSGLSSYEQYF. In nucleotides, the CDR3 is TGTGCCAGCAGCTCGGGACTGAGCTCCTACGAGCAGTACTTC. The variable domain in full, with the rest retrieved from reference TRBV5-6 and TRBJ2-7, is DAGVTQSPTHLIKTRGQQVTLRCSPKSGHDTVSWYQQALGQGPQFIFQYYEEEERQRGNFPDRFSGHQFPNYSSELNVNALLLGDSALYLCASSSGLSSYEQYFGPGTRLTVT.

The CDR3 DNA sequence: TGTGCCACCAGCAGGGATTCAAGGGGCGTACGTAATACTGAAGCTTTCTTT. This encodes CATSRDSRGVRNTEAFF. This chain links TRBV15 with TRBJ1-1; D is perhaps TRBD1 (5 bases). Germline V lookup: CDR1 LNHNV, CDR2 YYDKDF (reference sequence). The CDR3 loop spans 17 amino acids. The V gene lost 3 bases and the J gene lost 5 bases, with 22 bases spanning the gap.

This chain joins TRBV6-5 and TRBJ2-7, with D maybe TRBD2 (6 bases). The ends were cut back, 6 bases at V and 6 bases at J, with 15 bases in the middle. The CDR3 runs 13 residues. Germline CDR1 reads MNHEY; CDR2 reads SVGAGI. The CDR3 sequence is CASSTPGDREQYF. The CDR3 region has the DNA TGTGCCAGCAGCACACCGGGAGACCGCGAGCAGTACTTC.

The chain has TRBV7-8 and TRBJ2-1, with TRBD1 matching 9 bases. V lost 0 bases, J lost 5 bases, and 11 bases stayed unmatched. Germline CDR1 reads SGHVS; CDR2 reads FQNEAQ. The CDR3 runs 18 residues. For the CDR3, the DNA is TGTGCCAGCAGCTTAGCGATTCGCCCGGGACAGGGCCACAATGAGCAGTTCTTC. Protein: CASSLAIRPGQGHNEQFF.

This chain uses TRBV24-1 with TRBJ2-1, with D unclear. Germline V gene lookup returns CDR1 KGHDR and CDR2 SFDVKD. V lost 4 bases and J lost 14, with 14 bases in between. The length of the CDR3 is 12 residues. The CDR3 loop is CATSDPGSTKFF. The CDR3 region has the DNA TGTGCCACCAGTGACCCCGGGTCAACGAAGTTCTTC.

The DNA for the CDR3 is TGTGCCAGCCGCCGTTTGACGGGGGTTAACACTGAAGCTTTCTTT. Translation: CASRRLTGVNTEAFF. The rearrangement links TRBV5-6 to TRBJ1-1, with D tentatively TRBD1 (5 bases). The ends were cut back, 7 bases at V and 2 bases at J, with 18 bases in the middle. The CDR3 is 15 residues long. Germline-derived CDR1 and CDR2 are SGHDT and YYEEEE.

The gene calls are TRBV19 and TRBJ2-5; D gene unclear. This CDR3 is 16 amino acids long. CDR1 is LNHDA and CDR2 is SQIVND in the germline V gene (reference sequence). V was pared by 3 bases and J by 5 bases, with 19 bases between. CDR3: CASSIPALEQEETQYF. The DNA of the CDR3 is TGTGCCAGTAGTATCCCCGCATTGGAGCAAGAGGAGACCCAGTACTTC.

The chain couples TRBV9 to TRBJ2-2; 8 nucleotides match TRBD2. V dropped 0 bases and J dropped 3; count of bases not matched to a gene: 7. This CDR3 region has 17 residues. CDR1 and CDR2 from the germline V gene are SGDLS and YYNGEE. CDR3: CASSVEGLAGYTGELFF. The CDR3 DNA is TGTGCCAGCAGCGTAGAAGGTCTAGCGGGTTACACCGGGGAGCTGTTTTTT.

The chain is built from TRBV5-1 and TRBJ2-1, with TRBD2 matching 9 bases. CDR1 and CDR2 from the germline V gene are SGHRS and YFSETQ. J gave up 4 bases and V 0 bases, and 5 bases lay outside the gene matches. The CDR3 length is 16 residues. CDR3 region: CASSLGLAGSYNEQFF. CDR3 DNA: TGCGCCAGCAGCTTGGGGCTAGCGGGGTCGTACAATGAGCAGTTCTTC.

This clone has only one observation. The genes are TRBV4-1 and TRBJ2-7, with 7 bases matching TRBD2. Germline CDR1 is MGHRA and CDR2 is YSYEKL. This CDR3 spans 15 amino acids. With V trimmed by 4 bases and J by 4 bases, 10 bases remained unmatched. CDR3 bases: TGCGCCAGCAGCCTTGGTGGACTAGAGCGGTACGAGCAGTACTTC. Translation gives CASSLGGLERYEQYF.

The chain recombines TRBV7-9 with TRBJ2-7, with 12 nucleotides matching TRBD1. The CDR3 consists of 18 residues. Germline values: CDR1 SEHNR, CDR2 FQNEAQ (reference sequence). V dropped 6 bases and J dropped 2; count of bases not matched to a gene: 14. The CDR3 sequence is CASSSGTGGDFEAYEQYF. DNA of the CDR3: TGTGCCAGCAGTTCCGGGACAGGGGGCGATTTCGAAGCCTACGAGCAGTACTTC.

With regard to this clone: The junction does not match germline at one end; this may be a read error. The chain employs TRBV12-5 and TRBJ1-2, with a possible D match to TRBD1 (6 bases). From germline, CDR1 is LGHNT and CDR2 FRNRAP. The CDR3 sequence is 14 residues long. CDR3 coding DNA: TGTGCTAGTGGTCGCCCCGTCCAGGGGCCTTTAACTTACTTC. Translating it yields CASGRPVQGPLTYF.

The chain employs TRBV14 and TRBJ1-2; possible D gene TRBD1, 5 bases. Germline assignment: CDR1 SGHDN and CDR2 FVKESK. The ends were cut back, 1 base at V and 4 bases at J, with 7 bases in the middle. The CDR3 has 13 amino acids. CDR3 amino acids: CASSQGGGYGYTF. The CDR3 bases are TGTGCCAGCAGCCAAGGGGGGGGCTATGGCTACACCTTC.

The chain recombines TRBV19 with TRBJ2-5; TRBD1 aligns across 7 bases. Trimming took 1 base from V and 3 from J; bases not matched to a gene: 14. The CDR3 consists of 18 residues. Germline V gene lookup returns CDR1 LNHDA and CDR2 SQIVND (reference sequence). Here the CDR3 reads CASSIVPRTGGRKETQYF. CDR3 nucleotides: TGTGCCAGTAGTATAGTCCCCAGGACAGGAGGACGAAAAGAGACCCAGTACTTC.

This clone has just one count. The chain is built from TRBV2 and TRBJ2-5; a possible D gene is TRBD2 (6 bases). Germline V gene lookup returns CDR1 SNHLY and CDR2 FYNNEI. V lost 3 bases to trimming and J lost 3 bases, with 8 bases between them. This CDR3 comprises 13 residues. DNA of the CDR3: TGTGCCAGCAGTGATTGGGAGGAAGAGACCCAGTACTTC. Translated, it gives CASSDWEEETQYF.

The chain joins TRBV4-1 to TRBJ2-5; D possibly corresponds to TRBD2 (5 bases). V lost 2 bases, J lost 4 bases, and 14 bases lay in between. Per the germline V gene, CDR1 is MGHRA and CDR2 is YSYEKL. This CDR3 contains 15 residues. CDR3 sequence reads: CASSQFRVGGETQYF. DNA for the CDR3: TGCGCCAGCAGCCAATTCCGTGTAGGAGGAGAGACCCAGTACTTC.

CDR3 bases: TGTGCCATCAGTCCCTCGACAGGGGCGGGAAATGAAAAACTGTTTTTT. This encodes CAISPSTGAGNEKLFF. V and J are TRBV10-3 and TRBJ1-4; 8 nucleotides align to TRBD1. CDR3 length equals 16 residues. V was clipped by 5 bases and J by 5 bases; unmatched bases: 10. Germline CDR1 and CDR2: ENHRY and SYGVKD.

The chain recombines TRBV11-2 with TRBJ1-3; D remains ambiguous. V lost 2 bases and J lost 8, with 10 bases in between. CDR1 SGHAT and CDR2 FQNNGV come from the germline V gene. This CDR3 region has 13 residues. For the CDR3, the DNA is TGTGCCAGCAGCTTACCAGGCTTCCACACCATATATTTT. It is translated as CASSLPGFHTIYF.

The chain recombines TRBV12-5 with TRBJ2-5; D may be TRBD1 (5 bases). From germline, CDR1 is LGHNT and CDR2 FRNRAP. V gave up 6 bases and J gave up 7 bases, with 15 bases separating them. CDR3 size: 13 residues. The DNA of the CDR3 is TGTGCTAGTGGCAGAGACAGCTTCGGGACCCAGTACTTC. Residues: CASGRDSFGTQYF.

This rearrangement joins TRBV25-1 to TRBJ2-3, with D possibly TRBD1 on 5 matching bases. Trimming left V 1 base short and J 3 bases short, with 14 bases between. The CDR3 sequence is 16 residues long. CDR1 is MGHDK and CDR2 is SYGVNS in the germline V gene. The CDR3 bases are TGTGCCAGCAGTGAATCAGGAAAGGGGATAACAGATACGCAGTATTTT. The encoded protein is CASSESGKGITDTQYF.

This rearrangement joins TRBV18 to TRBJ1-2, with D perhaps matching TRBD1 (5 bases). The CDR3 is 16 residues long. Germline loops: CDR1 KGHSH, CDR2 LQKENI. The germline V and J ends were trimmed by 3 bases and 1 base, with 15 bases remaining between them. CDR3 sequence (DNA): TGTGCCAGCTCACCGGGGCTAGTCACAGATAACTATGGCTACACCTTC. Amino acid sequence: CASSPGLVTDNYGYTF.

The chain couples TRBV5-1 to TRBJ1-6; 7 bases align to TRBD1. CDR1 and CDR2 from the germline V gene are SGHRS and YFSETQ. V dropped 3 bases and J dropped 5; count of bases not matched to a gene: 8. There are 16 residues in the CDR3. The CDR3 here is CASSSTGTAHNSPLHF. The CDR3 region has the DNA TGCGCCAGCAGCTCCACGGGGACAGCTCATAATTCACCCCTCCACTTT.

This rearrangement joins TRBV28 to TRBJ2-1, with 7 bases matching TRBD1. Per the germline V gene, CDR1 is MDHEN and CDR2 is SYDVKM. The CDR3 is 17 amino acids. Germline trimming cut 6 bases from V and 4 bases from J; bases unmatched to any gene: 15. The CDR3 nucleotides read TGTGCCAGCAGATCACGGACAGGCCGCAAAATATACAATGAGCAGTTCTTC. It specifies CASRSRTGRKIYNEQFF.

This sequence joins TRBV9 and TRBJ2-2, with 10 bases that match TRBD2. V shed 4 bases and J 4 bases; nucleotides not matched to a gene: 7. The CDR3 extends over 16 amino acids. The germline gives CDR1 SGDLS, CDR2 YYNGEE. The CDR3 reads CASSLTSGEATGELFF. Here the CDR3 DNA reads TGTGCCAGCAGCCTCACTAGCGGGGAAGCCACCGGGGAGCTGTTTTTT.

The chain has TRBV2 and TRBJ2-4; 10 bases are shared with TRBD2. The CDR3 runs to 17 residues. Germline V lookup: CDR1 SNHLY, CDR2 FYNNEI. J was trimmed by 8 bases and V by 2 bases; bases with no gene match: 12. The CDR3 is CASSELGLAGDRYIQYF. CDR3 coding DNA: TGTGCCAGCAGTGAACTTGGTCTAGCGGGAGATCGTTACATTCAGTACTTC.

This clone was counted a single time. This sequence joins TRBV11-2 and TRBJ2-5; D not resolved. Deletions cut 2 bases from V and 1 base from J, with 11 bases between. Germline V CDR1 and CDR2: SGHAT, FQNNGV. The CDR3 runs 15 residues. CDR3 nucleotide sequence: TGTGCCAGCAGCTTATACCACGGAGTCCAAGAGACCCAGTACTTC. As protein: CASSLYHGVQETQYF.

This chain uses TRBV19 with TRBJ1-6, with D perhaps matching TRBD1 (6 bases). Germline V gives CDR1 LNHDA, CDR2 SQIVND (reference sequence). The V and J ends lost 5 bases and 9 bases respectively, with 11 bases between them. The CDR3 covers 13 residues. The CDR3 loop reads CASSVPGVSPLHF. Here the CDR3 DNA reads TGTGCCAGTAGTGTCCCAGGGGTTTCACCCCTCCACTTT.

The chain links TRBV2 to TRBJ1-1, with D possibly matching TRBD1 (5 bases). The germline V and J ends were trimmed by 7 bases and 4 bases, with 13 bases remaining between them. CDR3 length equals 13 residues. Germline assignment: CDR1 SNHLY and CDR2 FYNNEI. This chain's CDR3 is CASTGTSGTEAFF. CDR3 bases: TGTGCCAGCACCGGGACTAGCGGCACTGAAGCTTTCTTT. Supplemented by reference TRBV2 and TRBJ1-1, the full variable domain reads EPEVTQTPSHQVTQMGQEVILRCVPISNHLYFYWYRQILGQKVEFLVSFYNNEISEKSEIFDDQFSVERPDGSNFTLKIRSTKLEDSAMYFCASTGTSGTEAFFGQGTRLTVV.

V gene TRBV18 combines with J gene TRBJ1-4; the D is unclear. Per the germline V gene, CDR1 is KGHSH and CDR2 is LQKENI. Trimming shortened V by 3 bases and J by 4 bases, and 9 bases separated the two germline ends. This CDR3 contains 14 residues. CDR3 region: CASSPRESNEKLFF. CDR3 nucleotide sequence: TGTGCCAGCTCACCCCGGGAGAGTAATGAAAAACTGTTTTTT.

This chain uses TRBV15 with TRBJ2-1, with 9 bases lining up with TRBD1. The J segment lost 4 bases and the V segment lost 1 base, leaving 11 bases of the junction unmatched. CDR1 and CDR2 from the germline V gene are LNHNV and YYDKDF (reference sequence). The CDR3 extends over 18 amino acids. The CDR3 nucleotides read TGTGCCACCAGCAGAGTAACCACAGGGGGCAACCCGTACAATGAGCAGTTCTTC. Its protein is CATSRVTTGGNPYNEQFF.